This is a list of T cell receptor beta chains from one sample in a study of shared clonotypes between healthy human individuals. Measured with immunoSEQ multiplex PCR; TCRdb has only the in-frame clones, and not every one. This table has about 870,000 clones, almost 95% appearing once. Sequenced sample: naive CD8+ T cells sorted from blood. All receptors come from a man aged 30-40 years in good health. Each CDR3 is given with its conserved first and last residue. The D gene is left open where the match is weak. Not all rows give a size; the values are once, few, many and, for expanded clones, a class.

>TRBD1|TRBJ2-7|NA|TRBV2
TGTGCCAGCAGTTTCCGGGACAGGGGGACCTACGAGCAGTACTTC
CASSFRDRGTYEQYF
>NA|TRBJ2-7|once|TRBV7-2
TGTGCCAGCAGCCTCTTAGCGACCTACGAGCAGTACTTC
CASSLLATYEQYF
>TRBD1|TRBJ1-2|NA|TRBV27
TGTGCCAGCAGTTTATCGGGACAGGGTTTAGACTATGGCTACACCTTC
CASSLSGQGLDYGYTF
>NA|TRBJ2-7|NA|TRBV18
TGTGCCAGCTCACCAAGCCGACAAAATATACCATACGAGCAGTACTTC
CASSPSRQNIPYEQYF
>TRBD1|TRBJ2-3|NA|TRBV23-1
TGCGCCAGCAGTCAGTCAGGACAGGGGGCATATACGCAGTATTTT
CASSQSGQGAYTQYF
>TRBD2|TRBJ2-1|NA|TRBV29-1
TGCAGCGTTGTAGGGACTAGCGGAGACTCCTACAATGAGCAGTTCTTC
CSVVGTSGDSYNEQFF
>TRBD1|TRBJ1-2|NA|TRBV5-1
TGCGCCAGCAGCTTGGGACAGGGATTTGCTGGCTACACCTTC
CASSLGQGFAGYTF
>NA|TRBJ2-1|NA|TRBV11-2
TGTGCCAGCAGTCGAGGGAATGAGCAGTTCTTC
CASSRGNEQFF
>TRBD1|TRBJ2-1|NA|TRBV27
TGTGCCAGCAGTTTATCGGGACAGCTGATTAATGAGCAGTTCTTC
CASSLSGQLINEQFF
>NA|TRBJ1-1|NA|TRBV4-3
TGCGCCAGCAGCCAAGGGACAACCTCGAACACTGAAGCTTTCTTT
CASSQGTTSNTEAFF
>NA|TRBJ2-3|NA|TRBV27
TGTGCCAGCAGGGGACTCAGCACAGATACGCAGTATTTT
CASRGLSTDTQYF
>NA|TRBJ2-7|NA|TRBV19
TGTGCCAGTAGTATCGAATTTCTATCCTACGAGCAGTACTTC
CASSIEFLSYEQYF
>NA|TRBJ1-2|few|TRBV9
TGTGCCAGCAGCGTAGACTCAGGGTTGGGGTTCGGCTACACCTTC
CASSVDSGLGFGYTF
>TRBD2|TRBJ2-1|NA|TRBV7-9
TGTGCCAGCAGCCCGACTAGCGGCTATGAGCAGTTCTTC
CASSPTSGYEQFF
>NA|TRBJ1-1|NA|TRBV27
TGTGCCAGCCGATTTTCGGCAGCACTCAACACTGAAGCTTTCTTT
CASRFSAALNTEAFF